One sample yielded the 16 T cell receptor beta chains listed below, sequenced in a study of chemoradiotherapy in HPV16-positive cancers. The data were produced by immunoSEQ multiplex PCR, yet TCRdb's version contains in-frame clones alone and is incomplete. The repertoire has around 9,200 clones, over 65% of them found once; the top ten carry more than 8%. Collection took place from a patient who underwent chemoradiotherapy. These receptors originate from a human donor with HPV-associated anogenital cancer.

This clone was seen just once. This chain connects TRBV10-3 to TRBJ2-5; 8 nucleotides align to TRBD2. The CDR3 sequence is 13 residues long. V gave up 8 bases and J gave up 1 base; unmatched junction bases: 3. Germline V gene lookup returns CDR1 ENHRY and CDR2 SYGVKD. CDR3 nucleotide sequence: TGTGCCATCGGGCGGGGGGCCCAAGAGACCCAGTACTTC. It encodes CAIGRGAQETQYF.

The chain carries TRBV5-6 and TRBJ2-2, with 10 positions matching TRBD2. Germline-derived CDR1 and CDR2 are SGHDT and YYEEEE. Losses at the gene ends were 1 base for V and 0 bases for J; bases not matched to a gene: 6. The CDR3 has 18 residues. The CDR3 region is CASSLPAGGHPNTGELFF. CDR3 nucleotides: TGTGCCAGCAGCTTGCCAGCGGGGGGGCACCCGAACACCGGGGAGCTGTTTTTT.

This clone was detected a few times. The genes are TRBV7-3 and TRBJ2-3; D possibly uses TRBD1 or TRBD2 (5 bases each). Germline V gene lookup returns CDR1 SGHTA and CDR2 FQGTGA. CDR3 length equals 15 residues. V dropped 5 bases and J dropped 1 base, with 13 bases sitting between them. As DNA, the CDR3 is TGTGCCAGCAGCGTCCGGGACGGAGGCACAGATACGCAGTATTTT. Its protein product is CASSVRDGGTDTQYF.

The chain is built from TRBV9 and TRBJ2-7, with D hard to call. This CDR3 comprises 14 residues. Trimming took off 0 bases at V and 4 bases at J, with 11 bases between the two ends. The germline V gene encodes CDR1 SGDLS and CDR2 YYNGEE. The CDR3 DNA sequence: TGTGCCAGCAGCGTAGCTGGTTTGGGGTACGAGCAGTACTTC. Encoded protein: CASSVAGLGYEQYF.

The J gene is TRBJ1-2, the V gene TRBV5-6; D unresolved. The V gene's germline CDR1 is SGHDT and CDR2 YYEEEE. Trimming left V 2 bases short and J 2 bases short, with 10 bases between. The CDR3 contains 14 residues. The CDR3 DNA reads as TGTGCCAGCAGCTTTGCCTCCCGCAACTATGGCTACACCTTC. It encodes CASSFASRNYGYTF.

The V gene is TRBV10-1, the J gene TRBJ2-5; D is undetermined. The V end was cut by 2 bases, the J end by 1 base, with 8 bases between. The CDR3 covers 14 residues. Germline CDR1 reads WNHNN; CDR2 reads SYGVQD (reference sequence). For the CDR3, the DNA is TGCGCCAGCAGTGAGGATGTCAGCCAAGAGACCCAGTACTTC. Amino acid sequence: CASSEDVSQETQYF.

This clone was picked up one time. This chain connects TRBV29-1 to TRBJ1-1, with D uncertain. V was cut by 4 bases and J by 4 bases, with 10 bases left in between. Germline V gene data show CDR1 as SQVTM and CDR2 as ANQGSEA. This CDR3 has 12 amino acids. The CDR3 nucleotides read TGCAGCGTTGTGGAGTATTTCACTGAAGCTTTCTTT. Translation gives CSVVEYFTEAFF.

This clone was counted only a few times. The chain couples TRBV5-1 to TRBJ1-1; 8 positions agree with TRBD1. Looked up from germline, CDR1 is SGHRS and CDR2 is YFSETQ. V trimming: 5 bases; J trimming: 3 bases; junction bases outside the gene matches: 6. The CDR3 sequence is 14 residues long. The CDR3 spells CASRSDRGYTEAFF. The CDR3 DNA reads TGCGCCAGCAGATCCGACAGGGGCTACACTGAAGCTTTCTTT.

The V gene is TRBV2, the J gene TRBJ2-6; D perhaps matches TRBD1 (5 bases). There are 14 residues in the CDR3. From germline, CDR1 is SNHLY and CDR2 FYNNEI. V was shortened by 9 bases and J by 0 bases, with 9 bases between the two germline ends. CDR3 residues: CARQETSGANVLTF. CDR3 sequence (DNA): TGTGCCAGACAGGAAACCTCTGGGGCCAACGTCCTGACTTTC.

The CDR3 bases are TGTGCCAGCACCGGGGGGAGGCTTGGCTACACCTTC. Protein product: CASTGGRLGYTF. This chain joins TRBV7-9 and TRBJ1-2, with D possibly being TRBD1 (5 bases). Germline V CDR1 and CDR2: SEHNR, FQNEAQ (reference sequence). Trimming pared 7 bases from V and 7 bases from J, leaving 13 bases between. The CDR3 is made up of 12 amino acids.

This clone has just a few counts. The chain joins TRBV9 to TRBJ2-3; D possibly corresponds to TRBD2 (6 bases). The CDR3 is 13 residues long. CDR1 and CDR2 from the germline V gene are SGDLS and YYNGEE. V dropped 6 bases and J dropped 1 base, with 9 bases sitting between them. CDR3 sequence reads: CASNTGGTDTQYF. For the CDR3, the DNA is TGTGCCAGCAACACGGGGGGCACAGATACGCAGTATTTT. Full variable domain (remainder filled in from reference TRBV9 and TRBJ2-3): DSGVTQTPKHLITATGQRVTLRCSPRSGDLSVYWYQQSLDQGLQFLIQYYNGEERAKGNILERFSAQQFPDLHSELNLSSLELGDSALYFCASNTGGTDTQYFGPGTRLTVL.

The V and J genes are TRBV18 and TRBJ2-1; 8 bases fit TRBD1. CDR3 length: 16 amino acids. Germline-derived CDR1 and CDR2 are KGHSH and LQKENI. J was trimmed by 4 bases and V by 0 bases; bases with no gene match: 5. CDR3 bases: TGTGCCAGCTCACCACCAACGACAGGGGAGTACAATGAGCAGTTCTTC. Encoded protein: CASSPPTTGEYNEQFF.

The gene calls are TRBV4-3 and TRBJ2-2; no firm D call. The CDR3 is 16 residues long. The germline CDR1 and CDR2 sequences are LGHNA and YSLEER. V was clipped by 0 bases and J by 1 base, with 9 bases between them. CDR3: CASSQDMGQNTGELFF. The CDR3 DNA follows: TGCGCCAGCAGCCAAGATATGGGCCAGAACACCGGGGAGCTGTTTTTT.

With regard to this clone: A read error may account for a junction end that differs from germline. The rearrangement joins TRBV25-1 to TRBJ1-2; tentatively, D is TRBD1 (6 bases). Germline lookup yields CDR1 MGHDK and CDR2 SYGVNS. CDR3 length: 17 amino acids. The CDR3 sequence is CASSGNNREIPNYGYTF. In DNA form, the CDR3 reads TGTGCCAGCAGCGGGAATAACAGGGAAATCCCTAATTATGGCTACACCTTC.

The chain employs TRBV15 and TRBJ1-1, with D unresolved. The CDR3 is 13 residues long. Trimming stripped 0 bases from V and 4 bases from J, with 6 bases between. Germline assignment: CDR1 LNHNV and CDR2 YYDKDF (reference sequence). DNA for the CDR3: TGTGCCACCAGCAGAGACGGGGTCACTGAAGCTTTCTTT. The encoded protein is CATSRDGVTEAFF.

The chain combines TRBV5-1 with TRBJ1-1, with D maybe TRBD1 (5 bases). Germline CDR1 SGHRS, CDR2 YFSETQ. The CDR3 has 12 amino acids. The V gene lost 7 bases and the J gene lost 5 bases, with 12 bases spanning the gap. CDR3 DNA sequence: TGCGCCAGCGGGGGAAGGGAGACTGAAGCTTTCTTT. This sequence encodes CASGGRETEAFF.